This TCR beta chain was obtained from a study of T cells in localized non-small cell lung cancer. Sequencing was performed with immunoSEQ multiplex PCR; in TCRdb, only in-frame clones are kept and a portion is missing. This table has tens of thousands of clones, 88% appearing once. Points from the study as a whole: Uninvolved neighboring lung showed the greatest T cell clonality, exceeding tumor.

About this clone: Its antigen is undetermined.

V lost 3 bases and J lost 5, with 17 bases in between. Germline V gene lookup returns CDR1 LGHNA and CDR2 YSLEER. The length of the CDR3 is 16 residues. This sample comprised peripheral blood, obtained before any cancer treatment. This TCR was sampled from a female donor older than 55 with stage I squamous cell lung carcinoma. The genes are TRBV4-3 and TRBJ1-5, with TRBD1 as a possible D gene (5 bases). This CDR3 is CASSQAFGGTDQPQHF. The CDR3 DNA sequence: TGCGCCAGCAGCCAGGCCTTTGGGGGGACCGATCAGCCCCAGCATTTT.